The rows below give T cell receptor beta chains drawn from one sample of a study of blood T cell repertoires in COVID-19. Assay: immunoSEQ multiplex PCR; the TCRdb copy retains only in-frame clones and omits some. The sample has some 200,000 clones; 82% are singletons. The sequenced sample consisted of PBMCs or T cells enriched from blood (not recorded which). The receptor source for this set is a man aged 35-49 years who had recovered from COVID-19. The CDR3 runs from the conserved cysteine through the conserved F or W. D genes are given only for firm matches. Size is omitted from some rows. Given values are once, few, many or a class for expanded clones.

cdr3_length j_call d_call clone_size v_call cdr3_aa
11 TRBJ1-1 NA NA TRBV29-1 CSVAMNTEAFF
13 TRBJ1-2 TRBD1 NA TRBV6-5 CASRGQSNYGYTF
16 TRBJ1-3 NA once TRBV5-1 CASSPETSYSGNTIYF
14 TRBJ2-1 NA NA TRBV4-2 CASSQATTIYEQFF
15 TRBJ1-2 NA NA TRBV19 CASSRPGRDNYGYTF
14 TRBJ2-5 TRBD1 NA TRBV19 CASSMTGGTETQYF
11 TRBJ2-5 NA NA TRBV29-1 CSGALQETQYF
16 TRBJ1-6 NA NA TRBV24-1 CATSDVSGSYNSPLHF
17 TRBJ2-3 TRBD2 NA TRBV7-9 CASSSGLAGVGTDTQYF
16 TRBJ1-3 NA NA TRBV7-9 CASSWGRMISGNTIYF
14 TRBJ1-4 NA NA TRBV9 CASSVEGTNEKLFF
17 TRBJ2-1 TRBD2 NA TRBV5-1 CASSLRGTSGNYNEQFF
14 TRBJ2-5 NA NA TRBV11-2 CASSLGGQRETQYF
16 TRBJ2-1 NA NA TRBV27 CASSLYGSPFLMEQFF
19 TRBJ2-7 TRBD2 NA TRBV4-2 CASSPSWELAGGLHYEQYF
15 TRBJ2-3 NA NA TRBV5-1 CASSLLGSKTDTQYF
13 TRBJ1-2 TRBD1 NA TRBV13 CASSHMTGGFRTF